Here is one T cell receptor (beta chain) with its context. Its antigen has not been determined. No base quality values were provided; no much bigger clone lies one nucleotide off. The data derive from a study of blood T cell repertoires in COVID-19 (dated by TCRdb to the early 2020s). Some background on the complete study: Samples from collaborators originated in the United States, Italy and Spain and spanned both the acute and convalescent phases of COVID-19. The material from the prospective study consisted of cDNA or gDNA derived from T cells, B-cell-depleted T cells, or PBMCs. Samples were obtained from the ongoing ImmuneRACE study (first 160 participants) and from over 1,000 subjects provided by 6 global collaborators. HLA class I and class II types, where available, came from metadata supplied by the sample provider rather than from assay-based typing. Deeply sampled blood TCRbeta repertoires from subjects exposed to, actively infected with, or recovered from COVID-19 were included in the dataset. The repertoires were released in a freely available public database intended as a resource for research on the immune response to SARS-CoV-2. Sample metadata almost always included a de-identified subject ID, COVID-19 status, age in years and sex. Overall study outcomes, separate from this receptor: Clinical and demographic metadata were provided uncurated, with the amount varying by source and participant.

TCRbeta CDR3 regions were amplified from genomic DNA by means of the immunoSEQ Assay, a bias-controlled multiplex PCR. The original methods were these. Within the assay, amplification of reference gene primers was used to estimate how many nucleated cells each sample contained. To quantify the absolute abundance of each unique TCRbeta CDR3 rearrangement, sequence reads were collapsed and filtered. For each sample, productive Simpson clonality was calculated as the square root of Simpson's diversity index over productive rearrangements. TCRdb obtained this table from immuneACCESS and retained in-frame rearrangements with V and J assigned. These tables miss some clones; where compared with another copy, unresolved V genes account for less than half of the shortfall, and the remainder is unexplained. V and J calls and clone size are given by that table; D and trimming were obtained from the DNA. This sample is represented by about 35,000 clones; approximately 86% of them were singletons. The leading ten clones occupy approximately 5% of the sample.

Each collaborating institution followed its own protocols to collect whole blood in K2EDTA tubes. For TCRbeta analysis, collaborators shipped samples in one of three forms: frozen whole blood, isolated PBMCs, or DNA extracted from either of those sample types. Sequenced input: peripheral blood. This TCR was sampled from a woman in her 70s with active COVID-19.

The CDR3 in this case is CASSEGGGAGNTIYF. At the DNA level, the sequence is TGTGCCAGCAGTGAAGGGGGGGGTGCTGGAAACACCATATATTTT. The receptor chain draws on TRBV6-1 and TRBJ1-3; the D gene is perhaps TRBD1, on 5 matching bases. The junction carries 9 bases between V and J, which are trimmed by 1 base and 2 bases respectively. From the cysteine through the phenylalanine, the CDR3 covers 15 amino acids. Of all the DNA, just the CDR3 is kept, 45 bases in frame from base 1. From a lookup of the germline V gene, CDR1 and CDR2 are MNHNS and SASEGT.